Sequencing of this T cell receptor beta chain was carried out in a study of T-cell reconstitution after alpha-beta-depleted transplantation in children. Study results and limitations: Surviving recipient T cells and thymic progenitors produced the high day-60 TCRbeta diversity seen in some patients. Reports say that about two months after transplant, the alpha-beta T cells came out of several hundred graft clones that had expanded.

The library targeted TCRbeta and was prepared with unique molecular identifiers. TCRdb reanalysed the PCR reads using MiXCR and keeps one entry per CDR3 protein. The table shows some 78,000 distinct CDR3 sequences, with 11% to 15% occurring only once. There are many counts of this clonotype. Its antigen is still unknown. The sequences come from PBMCs, mostly from graft donor cells, collected 180 days after TCRalphabeta/CD19-depleted stem cell transplant. This TCR was recovered from a male patient aged 2 to 10 who had a stem cell transplant for acute lymphoblastic leukemia, so the T cells may come from the graft donor.

CDR3 sequence (DNA): TGCGCCAGCAGCTTGCTACCCGTCTCTGGAAACACCATATATTTT. As protein: CASSLLPVSGNTIYF. This chain links TRBV5-1 with TRBJ1-3, with D hard to call. Trimming cost V 1 base and J 0 bases, with 8 bases left between them. The V gene's germline CDR1 is SGHRS and CDR2 YFSETQ. The CDR3 has 15 residues.